Reported below is one T cell receptor beta chain. The antigen is unknown. The germline V gene has CDR1 MDHEN and CDR2 SYDVKM. V was trimmed by 8 bases and J by 2 bases, leaving 17 bases between them. This CDR3 spans 15 amino acids. The record originates from a study of T cell responses to AZD1222 COVID-19 vaccine. Looking at the study overall: Some second doses came at about 4 weeks and others at about 12 weeks; these were pooled.

Notes on the study in general: The donor cohort was predominantly white British with a female majority, and clonal diversity may have been underestimated. Scientists sampled the repertoires only once the peak T cell response had passed. With two AZD1222 doses given, Spike-specific TCR breadth and depth both rose.

Sequencing was performed with immunoSEQ multiplex PCR; in TCRdb, only in-frame clones are kept and a portion is missing. Of some 95,000 clones in the sample, roughly nine tenths were seen once. The chain carries TRBV28 and TRBJ2-3, with TRBD2 as a possible D gene (5 bases). The input for sequencing was peripheral blood, taken on day 0 of AZD1222 vaccination. This sequence was found in an adult in good health. The CDR3 region has the DNA TGTGCCAGCCTTCCCCTAACGGGGAACACAGATACGCAGTATTTT. It translates to CASLPLTGNTDTQYF.